This T cell receptor (beta chain) derives from a study of regulatory T cells in long-lasting Graves disease. Across the whole study: Graves' patients, newly diagnosed, had taken antithyroid drugs under 3 months.

Arm-PCR with iRepertoire HTBI primers amplified the CDR3 regions for these TCR beta libraries. TCRdb processed the multiplex PCR reads anew with MiXCR; each CDR3 protein has one entry. The sample has about 500,000 distinct CDR3 sequences, around 12% seen once. As for time point: newly diagnosed GD, antithyroid drugs for less than 3 months. PBMCs were the source of the RNA used for TCR sequencing. The CDR3 has 17 amino acids. The V end lost 3 bases, the J end lost 0 bases, and 15 bases lay between the germline ends. The germline CDR1 and CDR2 sequences are SEHNR and FQNEAQ (reference sequence). This sample also belongs to another study, concerning T cells in Graves' hyperthyroidism and ophthalmopathy. That study reports: Diagnostic decisions used clinical symptoms, serum thyroxine and TRAb, thyroid ultrasound and orbital computed tomography.

The origin of this receptor is a woman in her twenties or thirties with Graves disease. This material consisted of peripheral blood mononuclear cells (PBMCs), taken at new diagnosis, from a patient treated with antithyroid drugs. This chain joins TRBV7-9 and TRBJ1-3, with a weak D call TRBD1 (6 bases). Here the CDR3 reads CASSFPQGQSSGNTIYF. CDR3 bases: TGTGCCAGCAGCTTCCCGCAGGGGCAAAGCTCTGGAAACACCATATATTTT. Full variable domain (remainder filled in from reference TRBV7-9 and TRBJ1-3): DTGVSQNPRHKITKRGQNVTFRCDPISEHNRLYWYRQTLGQGPEFLTYFQNEAQLEKSRLLSDRFSAERPKGSFSTLEIQRTEQGDSAMYLCASSFPQGQSSGNTIYFGEGSWLTVV.